The 8 T cell receptor beta chains listed next were all sequenced from one sample in a study of PD-1 blockade in classical Hodgkin lymphoma. Sequencing used immunoSEQ multiplex PCR; TCRdb keeps in-frame clones, though not all of them. This sample yields about 86,000 clones, of which around 86% are seen a single time; approximately 22% belongs to the top ten. All patients relapsed after autologous stem cell transplantation, and brentuximab vedotin exposure varied. The source was peripheral blood mononuclear cells (PBMCs), collected at baseline. These receptors came from a human donor with classical Hodgkin lymphoma.

The chain recombines TRBV19 with TRBJ2-7; 8 nucleotides line up with TRBD1. CDR3 length: 14 residues. Germline-derived CDR1 and CDR2 are LNHDA and SQIVND (reference sequence). V lost 5 bases, J lost 3 bases, and 6 bases stayed unmatched. This chain's CDR3 is CASSAWTGIYEQYF. CDR3 sequence (DNA): TGTGCCAGTAGTGCCTGGACAGGGATCTACGAGCAGTACTTC.

The V call is TRBV9, the J call TRBJ1-2; TRBD1 is a possible D gene (5 bases). The CDR3 runs to 15 residues. The germline V gene encodes CDR1 SGDLS and CDR2 YYNGEE. Trimming removed 2 bases at V and 3 bases at J, with 14 bases between. Written as DNA, the CDR3 is TGTGCCAGCAGCGTTGGCGGCCAGGGCCACTATGGCTACACCTTC. Residues: CASSVGGQGHYGYTF.

This clone was counted once. The rearrangement uses TRBV2 and TRBJ2-1; D not certain. Trimming cost V 2 bases and J 4 bases, with 6 bases left between them. The germline CDR1 and CDR2 sequences are SNHLY and FYNNEI. This CDR3 comprises 13 residues. The CDR3 DNA sequence: TGTGCCAGCAGTGAAAATCAGTACAATGAGCAGTTCTTC. Its translation is CASSENQYNEQFF.

The chain recombines TRBV6-1 with TRBJ2-2, with unresolved D. This CDR3 contains 16 residues. Germline V lookup: CDR1 MNHNS, CDR2 SASEGT. Trimming shortened V by 0 bases and J by 0 bases, and 8 bases separated the two germline ends. The DNA of the CDR3 is TGTGCCAGCAGTGAAGCGCCCCAAGCGAACACCGGGGAGCTGTTTTTT. Translating it yields CASSEAPQANTGELFF.

The chain employs TRBV4-2 and TRBJ2-5; the D gene is possibly TRBD2 (6 bases). The germline V and J ends were trimmed by 6 bases and 0 bases, with 14 bases remaining between them. The CDR3 has 15 residues. CDR1 and CDR2 (germline): LGHNA, YNFKEQ. The CDR3 DNA reads TGTGCCAGCAGTGACGTGCGGGGTAACCAAGAGACCCAGTACTTC. Translation gives CASSDVRGNQETQYF.

The genes are TRBV2 and TRBJ2-1; D is ambiguous. The CDR3 is made up of 14 amino acids. Trimming cost V 4 bases and J 2 bases, with 9 bases left between them. Germline CDR1 SNHLY, CDR2 FYNNEI. The CDR3 DNA follows: TGTGCCAGCAGTGGTAAACAAACCTACAATGAGCAGTTCTTC. Translating gives CASSGKQTYNEQFF.

The CDR3 sequence is CASSLALRGVQGDNEQFF. CDR3 DNA sequence: TGTGCCAGCAGCTTGGCCCTTAGGGGGGTGCAGGGCGATAATGAGCAGTTCTTC. The chain joins TRBV7-9 to TRBJ2-1, with D tentatively TRBD1 or TRBD2 (6 bases each). This CDR3 region has 18 residues. V lost 3 bases and J lost 7, with 25 bases in between. Germline V gene data show CDR1 as SEHNR and CDR2 as FQNEAQ (reference sequence).

This clone occurred a few times. The chain employs TRBV11-3 and TRBJ1-1, with unresolved D. This CDR3 spans 13 amino acids. Per the germline V gene, CDR1 is SGHNT and CDR2 is YENEEA. The V and J ends lost 2 bases and 1 base respectively, with 5 bases between them. The CDR3 protein is CASSLKANTEAFF. Written as DNA, the CDR3 is TGTGCCAGCAGCTTAAAAGCGAACACTGAAGCTTTCTTT.